The rows below give T cell receptor beta chains drawn from one sample of a study of glioma-infiltrating T cells after dendritic cell vaccination. The protocol was immunoSEQ multiplex PCR, while the TCRdb copy is restricted to in-frame clones and leaves out a portion. The sample has tens of thousands of clones, about 83% seen once. The sample consisted of blood, taken before dendritic cell vaccination. These receptors all stem from a human donor with glioblastoma. Each CDR3 is given with its conserved first and last residue. The D gene is left open where the match is weak. Size is stated for part of the rows, as once, few or many counts, or as a class when the clone is expanded.

D,size,V,J,DNA,CDR3
TRBD1,NA,TRBV9,TRBJ1-4,TGTGCCAGCAGCTTTAAGGGGACAGGAGCTAATGAAAAACTGTTTTTT,CASSFKGTGANEKLFF
TRBD1,once,TRBV27,TRBJ2-6,TGTGCCAGCAGTCCGACGGACAGGGGGTTTGTTTACGGGGCCAACGTCCTGACTTTC,CASSPTDRGFVYGANVLTF
NA,NA,TRBV2,TRBJ1-1,TGTGCCAGCGGTCGTGACAGTGAAGCTTTCTTT,CASGRDSEAFF
TRBD1,NA,TRBV27,TRBJ2-2,TGTGCCAGCAAGGGGGCAACCAACACCGGGGAGCTGTTTTTT,CASKGATNTGELFF
TRBD2,NA,TRBV6-7,TRBJ2-3,TGTGCCAGCAGAGGGGACGGACTAGCGGGGACCCAGGCAGATACGCAGTATTTT,CASRGDGLAGTQADTQYF
NA,NA,TRBV7-9,TRBJ1-2,TGTGCCAGCAGCTTAGGACAGCTCTATGGCTACACCTTC,CASSLGQLYGYTF
NA,NA,TRBV6-1,TRBJ1-5,TGTGCCAGCAGTGAAGGGACAAAGGGAAATCAGCCCCAGCATTTT,CASSEGTKGNQPQHF
NA,NA,TRBV19,TRBJ2-7,TGTGCCAGTAGGGGGGGGCCCGCGGCGAATACTTCCTACGAGCAGTACTTC,CASRGGPAANTSYEQYF
NA,NA,TRBV4-2,TRBJ1-1,TGTGCCAGCAGCCAAGTAATCTCCAGAGAAGCTTTCTTT,CASSQVISREAFF
TRBD2,NA,TRBV2,TRBJ2-7,TGTGCCAGCAGTAGGGGGACTAGCGGGAGGGCCTCCCACGAGCAGTACTTC,CASSRGTSGRASHEQYF
TRBD2,few,TRBV7-2,TRBJ2-3,TGTGCCAGCACATTGATAGCGGGAGGGCGGAGATCAGATACGCAGTATTTT,CASTLIAGGRRSDTQYF
TRBD2,few,TRBV27,TRBJ2-7,TGTGCCAGCAGCACGCCCTGGACTAGCGGAACCTACGAGCAGTACTTC,CASSTPWTSGTYEQYF
TRBD2,NA,TRBV4-2,TRBJ2-2,TGTGCCAGCAGCGTGGTGGCACTAGCGGGAGGCGGGGAGCTGTTTTTT,CASSVVALAGGGELFF
TRBD1,NA,TRBV5-1,TRBJ1-3,TGCGCCAGCAGCTGGACAGGGGGAGTAAACACCATATATTTT,CASSWTGGVNTIYF
NA,NA,TRBV6-6,TRBJ2-5,TGTGCCAGCAGCGCCTCCGGGGTCCAAGAGACCCAGTACTTC,CASSASGVQETQYF
NA,few,TRBV4-3,TRBJ1-3,TGCGCCAGCAGCCAAGATCTCCCCCCCTCTGGAAACACCATATATTTT,CASSQDLPPSGNTIYF
TRBD1,NA,TRBV29-1,TRBJ2-7,TGCAGCGTTCTCGGGACAGGGGGCCTCTACGAGCAGTACTTC,CSVLGTGGLYEQYF
NA,NA,TRBV5-6,TRBJ1-3,TGTGCCAGCAGCTTGAGAGGCTCTGGAAACACCATATATTTT,CASSLRGSGNTIYF
NA,once,TRBV10-3,TRBJ2-3,TGTGCCATCAGTGAAAGGGTCCGGGGAGATACGCAGTATTTT,CAISERVRGDTQYF
TRBD1,NA,TRBV29-1,TRBJ1-2,TGCAGCGTCCGTGGACAGGGGGATGGCTACACCTTC,CSVRGQGDGYTF
TRBD1,NA,TRBV5-1,TRBJ1-1,TGCGCCAGCAGCACTCCTGACAGGGTCGACGCTTTCTTT,CASSTPDRVDAFF
TRBD2,NA,TRBV4-3,TRBJ2-3,TGCGCCAGCAGCCAAGGGACTAGCGGACACCCCGGAGATACGCAGTATTTT,CASSQGTSGHPGDTQYF
TRBD1,few,TRBV6-1,TRBJ2-7,TGTGCCAGCCTGGGACAGGGCTCCTACGAGCAGTACTTC,CASLGQGSYEQYF
NA,NA,TRBV19,TRBJ2-7,TGTGCCAGTAGTATGACAGTAACCTACCTATACGAGCAGTACTTC,CASSMTVTYLYEQYF
NA,NA,TRBV2,TRBJ1-5,TGTGCCAGCAGCAGGGAGGGCCAGCCCCAGCATTTT,CASSREGQPQHF
TRBD1,NA,TRBV6-5,TRBJ2-3,TGTGCCAGCAGTTACCGACAGGGAAAGGGCACAGATACGCAGTATTTT,CASSYRQGKGTDTQYF
NA,NA,TRBV28,TRBJ2-7,TGTGCCAGCAGCTCCCGCACTCAGTACTTC,CASSSRTQYF
TRBD1,NA,TRBV19,TRBJ2-7,TGTGCCAGCAAGCCCGGGACAGGGGGACTTTACGAGCAGTACTTC,CASKPGTGGLYEQYF
NA,NA,TRBV9,TRBJ1-1,TGTGCCAGCAGCAGACGAGGGGGATGGGGGCTGAACACTGAAGCTTTCTTT,CASSRRGGWGLNTEAFF
TRBD2,NA,TRBV13,TRBJ2-3,TGTGCCAGCAGCTTAACCCTTCCTAGCGGGAGAAGTGATACGCAGTATTTT,CASSLTLPSGRSDTQYF
NA,NA,TRBV6-6,TRBJ2-1,TGTGCCAGCGGAGGATTTAACAGGGATCATGAGCAGTTCTTC,CASGGFNRDHEQFF
TRBD2,NA,TRBV7-2,TRBJ2-4,TGTGCCAGCAGCTTAGGGGGACTAGTCTTAACCAAAAACATTCAGTACTTC,CASSLGGLVLTKNIQYF
TRBD1,NA,TRBV2,TRBJ1-2,TGTGCCAGCACCACAGGGGGCGGAAGCGGCTACACCTTC,CASTTGGGSGYTF
NA,NA,TRBV19,TRBJ2-1,TGTGCCAGTGAAGCGGGCAGGACGGCCCTCTACAATGAGCAGTTCTTC,CASEAGRTALYNEQFF
NA,once,TRBV6-5,TRBJ2-7,TGTGCCAGCAGTTCTTCCCCGGACTATAGCGAGCAGTACTTC,CASSSSPDYSEQYF
TRBD1,NA,TRBV10-2,TRBJ1-5,TGCGCCGCGAGGACAGGGAACCAGCCCCAGCATTTT,CAARTGNQPQHF
NA,NA,TRBV27,TRBJ2-7,TGTGCCAGCAGTTCCTGGGACATCTCCTACGAGCAGTACTTC,CASSSWDISYEQYF
TRBD1,NA,TRBV19,TRBJ1-2,TGTGCCAGTATGAGGGGGCAGGGACGGAATGGCTACACCTTC,CASMRGQGRNGYTF
NA,NA,TRBV27,TRBJ1-2,TGTGCCAGCAGTCCCGGTCTCGGGAACTATGGCTACACCTTC,CASSPGLGNYGYTF
TRBD1,few,TRBV27,TRBJ2-7,TGTGCCAGCAGTGGGACAGGGTACCACGAGCAGTACTTC,CASSGTGYHEQYF
TRBD1,NA,TRBV4-1,TRBJ2-7,TGCGCCAGCAGCCAAGAATCTACAGGGGCCTACGAGCAGTACTTC,CASSQESTGAYEQYF
TRBD1,NA,TRBV10-3,TRBJ2-5,TGTGCCATCAGTCACGGACAGGGGGTAAAAGAGACCCAGTACTTC,CAISHGQGVKETQYF
TRBD1,once,TRBV9,TRBJ1-1,TGTGCCAGCAGCTTTGGACAGGGGAACACTGAAGCTTTCTTT,CASSFGQGNTEAFF
TRBD1,NA,TRBV18,TRBJ2-7,TGTGCCAGCTCACCAGTACAGGGGGAGACGAGCGAGCAGTACTTC,CASSPVQGETSEQYF
NA,NA,TRBV6-1,TRBJ1-1,TGTGCCAGCAGCGAACGATTCAGGGGTGAGAGGACTGAAGCTTTCTTT,CASSERFRGERTEAFF
NA,NA,TRBV4-1,TRBJ1-4,TGCGCCAGCAGCCAACTCCTTCGGGAAAAACTGTTTTTT,CASSQLLREKLFF
NA,NA,TRBV18,TRBJ2-1,TGTGCCAGCTCTCGTTCTACAGAACCCTACAATGAGCAGTTCTTC,CASSRSTEPYNEQFF
NA,NA,TRBV5-1,TRBJ2-1,TGCGCCAGCAGCTTGGGCGGGGCTAATGAGCAGTTCTTC,CASSLGGANEQFF
NA,NA,TRBV7-9,TRBJ2-3,TGTGCCAGCAGCTTAGGGTTTAGCCTGGATACGCAGTATTTT,CASSLGFSLDTQYF
TRBD1,once,TRBV6-5,TRBJ2-3,TGTGCCAGCAGATTCCGGGACAGGGGGTTAAATACGCAGTATTTT,CASRFRDRGLNTQYF
NA,NA,TRBV23-1,TRBJ1-4,TGCGCCAGCAGTCAGTTAGGCAGGAATGAAAAACTGTTTTTT,CASSQLGRNEKLFF
NA,few,TRBV7-6,TRBJ1-3,TGTGCCAGCAGCGCTAGGATGGATGGAAACACCATATATTTT,CASSARMDGNTIYF
NA,NA,TRBV15,TRBJ2-5,TGTGCCACCAGCCCCTGGGGACAAGCCCAAGAGACCCAGTACTTC,CATSPWGQAQETQYF
TRBD2,NA,TRBV18,TRBJ2-3,TGTGCCAGCCTGCGGGAGATGGGCACAGATACGCAGTATTTT,CASLREMGTDTQYF